The T cell receptor (beta chain) under discussion was sequenced for a study of cytomegalovirus exposure and HLA in healthy donors. Trimming cost V 4 bases and J 3 bases, with 10 bases left between them. CDR3 length: 13 residues. Per germline, CDR1 SEHNR and CDR2 FQNEAQ (reference sequence). The PCR contained 60 Vbeta and 13 Jbeta primers. Assay: immunoSEQ multiplex PCR; the TCRdb copy retains only in-frame clones and omits some. The sample gives 100,000 to 150,000 clones, more than 70% of which show up once; roughly 0.99% is in the top ten. The V gene is TRBV7-9, the J gene TRBJ2-7; a possible D gene is TRBD1 (5 bases). This TCR derives from a male donor in good health and CMV-seronegative. The sample was PBMCs. In DNA, the CDR3 is TGTGCCAGCAGCTCCTTGGGGCTCTACGAGCAGTACTTC. Translation gives CASSSLGLYEQYF.